These T cell receptor beta chains were read from a single sample in a study of blood T cell repertoires in COVID-19. Sequencing used immunoSEQ multiplex PCR; TCRdb keeps in-frame clones, though not all of them. The data hold over 250,000 clones, with 80% to 90% observed a single time. The sample consisted of PBMCs or T cells enriched from blood (not recorded which). These receptors came from a man aged 30-40 years with acute COVID-19. The CDR3 runs from the conserved cysteine through the conserved F or W. The order of the fields is V gene, J gene, CDR3 protein.

TRBV11-2	TRBJ1-4	CASSPERLGEKLFF
TRBV25-1	TRBJ2-1	CASSNRFTGGDHNEQFF
TRBV14	TRBJ1-1	CASSRDRAGTEAFF
TRBV5-1	TRBJ2-5	CASSFLTGLGETQYF
TRBV7-6	TRBJ1-1	CASSLRAGGTEAFF
TRBV9	TRBJ1-2	CASSGMGRYGYTF
TRBV5-4	TRBJ1-1	CASSWGQGTEAFF
TRBV6-5	TRBJ2-2	CASSYQSTGELFF
TRBV19	TRBJ2-1	CASSIGASGGAEQFF
TRBV6-5	TRBJ2-3	CASRQGWADTQYF
TRBV3-1/TRBV3-2	TRBJ1-2	CASSQTTGASNYGYTF
TRBV19	TRBJ2-2	CASSGSAATGELFF
TRBV20-1	TRBJ2-1	CSARLLNEQFF
TRBV11-2	TRBJ1-3	CASSPQGYGNTIYF
TRBV6-5	TRBJ2-3	CASSYSGLNRDTQYF
TRBV2	TRBJ2-4	CASKGTVLAKNIQYF
TRBV4-1	TRBJ1-2	CASSQDHPSNFRGYTF
TRBV7-2	TRBJ2-2	CASSDSGGGGTGELFF
TRBV5-8	TRBJ1-1	CASSPRQGYTEAFF
TRBV11-2	TRBJ2-1	CASSVPRDSNNEQFF
TRBV18	TRBJ1-1	CASARVNTEAFF
TRBV5-1	TRBJ1-3	CASSWTAGGLGNTIYF
TRBV19	TRBJ1-1	CASSVQGGNTEAFF